The 18 T cell receptor beta chains below were found in one sample sequenced in a study of blood T cell repertoires in COVID-19. Sequencing was performed with immunoSEQ multiplex PCR; in TCRdb, only in-frame clones are kept and a portion is missing. The sample consists of about 220,000 clones, around 81% of them appearing once. Sequenced input: peripheral blood. These receptors originate from a human donor in a cohort sampled during active COVID-19.

V is TRBV11-3 and J is TRBJ2-3, with 7 bases identical to TRBD2. The germline gives CDR1 SGHNT, CDR2 YENEEA. The CDR3 has 14 amino acids. Losses at the gene ends were 8 bases for V and 3 bases for J; bases not matched to a gene: 8. CDR3 sequence reads: CASGQGRGTDTQYF. CDR3 DNA sequence: TGTGCCAGCGGACAAGGGAGGGGAACAGATACGCAGTATTTT.

The chain's CDR3 is CASSEVEISYGYTF. The CDR3 DNA reads TGTGCCAGCAGTGAAGTAGAGATATCGTATGGCTACACCTTC. This rearrangement joins TRBV25-1 to TRBJ1-2, with D hard to call. Germline V gives CDR1 MGHDK, CDR2 SYGVNS. The CDR3 loop spans 14 amino acids. The germline V and J ends were trimmed by 2 bases and 5 bases, with 12 bases remaining between them.

This chain links TRBV24-1 with TRBJ1-5, with D possibly matching TRBD1 (5 bases). The CDR3 contains 14 residues. Germline V gene data show CDR1 as KGHDR and CDR2 as SFDVKD. V lost 5 bases to trimming and J lost 1 base, with 8 bases between them. The CDR3 sequence: CATSAGYSNQPQHF. The CDR3 bases are TGTGCCACCAGTGCAGGGTACAGCAATCAGCCCCAGCATTTT.

This chain joins TRBV28 and TRBJ1-2; 7 bases match TRBD1. This CDR3 has 15 residues. CDR1 is MDHEN and CDR2 is SYDVKM in the germline V gene. Unmatched junction bases numbered 15, after V lost 6 bases and J lost 8 bases. DNA of the CDR3: TGTGCCAGCAGGTCTGACAGGGCCTCTATCTACGGCTACACCTTC. Translated, it gives CASRSDRASIYGYTF.

The table lists this clone with a count of one. The chain has TRBV15 and TRBJ1-6; perhaps TRBD1 as D (6 bases). Germline V gene data show CDR1 as LNHNV and CDR2 as YYDKDF (reference sequence). V was shortened by 4 bases and J by 9 bases, with 16 bases between the two germline ends. CDR3 length: 15 residues. CDR3 nucleotide sequence: TGTGCCACCAGCACTTCAGGGAGGGGGGTTTCACCCCTCCACTTT. Its translation is CATSTSGRGVSPLHF.

The CDR3 loop is CASKRGSGQPQHF. The DNA for the CDR3 is TGTGCCAGCAAGCGGGGGTCGGGGCAGCCCCAGCATTTT. J is TRBJ1-5 and V is TRBV2; D is perhaps TRBD1 (5 bases). Germline values: CDR1 SNHLY, CDR2 FYNNEI. The V and J ends lost 7 bases and 7 bases respectively, with 14 bases between them. CDR3 size: 13 residues. The whole variable domain, remainder taken from reference TRBV2 and TRBJ1-5, is EPEVTQTPSHQVTQMGQEVILRCVPISNHLYFYWYRQILGQKVEFLVSFYNNEISEKSEIFDDQFSVERPDGSNFTLKIRSTKLEDSAMYFCASKRGSGQPQHFGDGTRLSIL.

The rearrangement uses TRBV15 and TRBJ2-5; D call uncertain. The CDR3 contains 15 residues. V was cut by 0 bases and J by 5 bases, with 13 bases left in between. CDR1 is LNHNV and CDR2 is YYDKDF in the germline V gene (reference sequence). The CDR3 spells CATSRDHSGQETQYF. CDR3 bases: TGTGCCACCAGCAGAGACCACTCTGGGCAGGAGACCCAGTACTTC. Based on the CDR3 plus reference TRBV15 and TRBJ2-5, the full variable domain is DAMVIQNPRYQVTQFGKPVTLSCSQTLNHNVMYWYQQKSSQAPKLLFHYYDKDFNNEADTPDNFQSRRPNTSFCFLDIRSPGLGDTAMYLCATSRDHSGQETQYFGPGTRLLVL.

The chain has TRBV5-1 and TRBJ1-5; D might be TRBD1 (5 bases). CDR1 is SGHRS, CDR2 YFSETQ, per germline. The CDR3 has 15 residues. The germline V and J ends were trimmed by 3 bases and 1 base, with 11 bases remaining between them. CDR3: CASSSQGGSNQPQHF. CDR3 DNA sequence: TGCGCCAGCAGCTCCCAGGGAGGCAGCAATCAGCCCCAGCATTTT.

This clone appeared a few times. This rearrangement joins TRBV7-6 to TRBJ2-7; 13 bases fit TRBD2. Germline CDR1 and CDR2: SGHVS and FNYEAQ. Trimming cost V 4 bases and J 7 bases; bases outside gene matches: 4. There are 14 residues in the CDR3. The CDR3 spells CASSSGTSGIEQYF. The CDR3 DNA sequence: TGTGCCAGCAGCTCGGGGACTAGCGGGATTGAGCAGTACTTC.

This clone has only a few counts. V is TRBV12-3 or TRBV12-4 and J is TRBJ1-5; a weak D match, TRBD1 (5 bases). V was cut by 5 bases and J by 3 bases, with 8 bases left in between. The CDR3 length is 13 residues. The DNA for the CDR3 is TGTGCCAGCAGTCCAGGGATCAATCAGCCCCAGCATTTT. Translated: CASSPGINQPQHF.

This clone has only a few counts. This rearrangement joins TRBV7-2 to TRBJ1-3; tentative D call: TRBD1 (6 bases). The germline V gene has CDR1 SGHTA and CDR2 FQGNSA. The CDR3 consists of 15 residues. The V end was cut by 4 bases, the J end by 4 bases, with 14 bases between. The CDR3 DNA is TGTGCCAGCAGCTCAGGGCGGGGGCGCGGAAACACCATATATTTT. Amino acids: CASSSGRGRGNTIYF.

This clone was seen a handful of times. The J gene is TRBJ1-2, the V gene TRBV19; tentative D call: TRBD1 (6 bases). CDR3 length: 15 residues. Per the germline V gene, CDR1 is LNHDA and CDR2 is SQIVND (reference sequence). Deletions cut 5 bases from V and 6 bases from J, with 19 bases between. The CDR3 DNA reads TGTGCCAGTAGTGAACAGGGTTTCGAGGGTCATGGCTACACCTTC. Its protein product is CASSEQGFEGHGYTF.

J is TRBJ2-2 and V is TRBV28; 8 bases map to TRBD1. Trimming cost V 8 bases and J 5 bases; bases outside gene matches: 1. The CDR3 contains 12 residues. Germline V gene data show CDR1 as MDHEN and CDR2 as SYDVKM. For the CDR3, the DNA is TGTGCCAGCCGACAGGGGACCGGGGAGCTGTTTTTT. Amino acid sequence: CASRQGTGELFF.

J is TRBJ2-3 and V is TRBV19; 10 bases align to TRBD1. Trimming cost V 7 bases and J 3 bases; bases outside gene matches: 7. The germline CDR1 and CDR2 sequences are LNHDA and SQIVND (reference sequence). The CDR3 has 15 amino acids. The CDR3 region is CASTKTGGETDTQYF. CDR3 nucleotide sequence: TGTGCCAGTACTAAGACAGGGGGCGAAACAGATACGCAGTATTTT. The full variable domain, completed using reference TRBV19 and TRBJ2-3, is DGGITQSPKYLFRKEGQNVTLSCEQNLNHDAMYWYRQDPGQGLRLIYYSQIVNDFQKGDIAEGYSVSREKKESFPLTVTSAQKNPTAFYLCASTKTGGETDTQYFGPGTRLTVL.

The genes are TRBV4-2 and TRBJ1-2; 7 bases line up with TRBD1. The CDR3 is 17 residues long. The trim removed 1 base at V and 3 bases at J, leaving 11 bases unmatched. Germline V lookup: CDR1 LGHNA, CDR2 YNFKEQ. CDR3 in DNA: TGTGCCAGCAGCCAAGGCAGTAAGGGGGCAGACGACTATGGCTACACCTTC. It codes for CASSQGSKGADDYGYTF.

The rearrangement links TRBV7-3 to TRBJ2-5; 8 nucleotides agree with TRBD1. The germline gives CDR1 SGHTA, CDR2 FQGTGA. The V segment lost 1 base and the J segment 2 bases; nucleotides outside the gene matches: 6. The CDR3 contains 16 residues. CDR3 amino acids: CASSLRGDRRQETQYF. For the CDR3, the DNA is TGTGCCAGCAGCTTAAGGGGGGACAGGCGTCAAGAGACCCAGTACTTC.

This clone was counted a single time. The chain is built from TRBV9 and TRBJ1-2; D unresolved. The CDR3 is 15 amino acids. Trimming removed 0 bases at V and 0 bases at J, with 9 bases between. Per germline, CDR1 SGDLS and CDR2 YYNGEE. CDR3 region: CASSVGTDPNYGYTF. The CDR3 DNA follows: TGTGCCAGCAGCGTAGGAACAGACCCTAACTATGGCTACACCTTC.

J is TRBJ2-2 and V is TRBV5-6; no reliable D call. The ends were cut back, 2 bases at V and 6 bases at J, with 2 bases in the middle. Germline CDR1 reads SGHDT; CDR2 reads YYEEEE. The CDR3 length is 11 residues. The CDR3 loop is CASSFSGELFF. For the CDR3, the DNA is TGTGCCAGCAGCTTCTCCGGGGAGCTGTTTTTT.